The 18 T cell receptor beta chains presented below share a single source sample, sequenced in a study of graft-versus-host responses after intestinal transplantation (dated by TCRdb to about 2021). The sample's time point label, decoded: cells obtained before transplantation from donor or recipient. These TCRs are of unknown antigen specificity. The library was produced with the immunoSEQ multiplex PCR assay. Imported from immuneACCESS, the table was reduced by TCRdb to in-frame sequences with V and J called. These copies leave out some clones; in studies compared against another copy, an unresolved V gene accounts for under half, and the cause of the remainder is not known. This sample comprises some 82,000 clones, more than 75% of them detected only once. The top ten constitute around 8% of the sample. This specimen consisted of unstimulated CD8+ T cells sorted from spleen or lymph node cells, obtained before transplant. The receptors shown here come from a human donor who was the organ donor for an intestinal transplant.

V gene TRBV7-9 combines with J gene TRBJ2-7; D is possibly TRBD1 (5 bases). With 7 bases removed from V and 6 bases from J, the gap between germline ends came to 22 bases. The germline gives CDR1 SEHNR, CDR2 FQNEAQ (reference sequence). The CDR3 spans 15 residues. In nucleotides, the CDR3 is TGTGCCAGCACCCCCATGGGGTCAGGGTCACGCGAGCAGTACTTC. Translation gives CASTPMGSGSREQYF.

This chain joins TRBV7-9 and TRBJ2-5; either TRBD1 or TRBD2 may supply D (5 bases each). V dropped 3 bases and J dropped 3 bases, with 14 bases sitting between them. Germline CDR1 reads SEHNR; CDR2 reads FQNEAQ (reference sequence). The CDR3 consists of 15 residues. The CDR3 reads CASSLDGTREETQYF. As DNA, the CDR3 is TGTGCCAGCAGCTTGGACGGGACGCGGGAAGAGACCCAGTACTTC.

V is TRBV7-2 and J is TRBJ1-2, with D perhaps TRBD1 (5 bases). CDR3 length: 18 amino acids. From germline, CDR1 is SGHTA and CDR2 FQGNSA. Trimming left V 2 bases short and J 4 bases short, with 23 bases between. The chain's CDR3 is CASSLWGDRGGIGYGYTF. The CDR3 DNA follows: TGTGCCAGCAGCTTATGGGGGGATAGGGGAGGGATCGGCTATGGCTACACCTTC.

The chain joins TRBV9 to TRBJ1-6; possibly TRBD1 for D (5 bases). Trimming cost V 0 bases and J 6 bases, with 16 bases left between them. The length of the CDR3 is 17 residues. Germline V CDR1 and CDR2: SGDLS, YYNGEE. CDR3 nucleotides: TGTGCCAGCAGCGTAGAGAGGGACCTGAGGGTTAATTCACCCCTCCACTTT. Encoded protein: CASSVERDLRVNSPLHF.

This clone was seen a single time. The chain is built from TRBV11-2 and TRBJ2-5, with D possibly matching TRBD2 (6 bases). Germline CDR1 and CDR2: SGHAT and FQNNGV. CDR3 length equals 16 residues. V lost 5 bases and J lost 3, with 19 bases in between. The CDR3 loop reads CASSRPTSREEETQYF. Here the CDR3 DNA reads TGTGCCAGCAGCCGCCCGACTAGTAGGGAGGAAGAGACCCAGTACTTC.

This chain uses TRBV25-1 with TRBJ2-7; 8 nucleotides match TRBD2. Germline lookup yields CDR1 MGHDK and CDR2 SYGVNS. The V segment lost 4 bases and the J segment 4 bases; nucleotides outside the gene matches: 3. The CDR3 consists of 13 residues. DNA of the CDR3: TGTGCCAGCAGTGGGACTAGCAAGTACGAGCAGTACTTC. Translation: CASSGTSKYEQYF.

The gene calls are TRBV28 and TRBJ1-1; D unresolved. CDR1 and CDR2 (germline): MDHEN, SYDVKM. V gave up 7 bases and J gave up 6 bases, with 12 bases separating them. The CDR3 is 12 amino acids. CDR3 bases: TGTGCCAGCAATTACGGGGATGCTGAAGCTTTCTTT. Protein sequence: CASNYGDAEAFF. The variable domain in full, completed from reference TRBV28 and TRBJ1-1, reads DVKVTQSSRYLVKRTGEKVFLECVQDMDHENMFWYRQDPGLGLRLIYFSYDVKMKEKGDIPEGYSVSREKKERFSLILESASTNQTSMYLCASNYGDAEAFFGQGTRLTVV.

The rearrangement joins TRBV27 to TRBJ2-4; 11 positions agree with TRBD2. After removal of 5 bases from V and 3 bases from J, the junction contained 6 bases not matched to a gene. This CDR3 is built from 16 residues. The germline CDR1 and CDR2 sequences are MNHEY and SMNVEV (reference sequence). CDR3 nucleotide sequence: TGTGCCAGCAGTCTCGGGACTAGCGGAAACAAAAACATTCAGTACTTC. It codes for CASSLGTSGNKNIQYF.

V is TRBV1 and J is TRBJ2-7; the table's D call TRBD1 went unverified against the DNA. TRBV1 is termed a pseudogene. CDR3 size: 12 residues. The CDR3 DNA reads TGCACCAGCAGCACCCAGGGGTACGAGCAGTACTTC. Translating it yields CTSSTQGYEQYF.

The chain has TRBV6-1 and TRBJ2-4, with D possibly being TRBD1 (5 bases). V was cut by 2 bases and J by 2 bases, with 10 bases left in between. Per germline, CDR1 MNHNS and CDR2 SASEGT. This CDR3 spans 15 amino acids. CDR3 in DNA: TGTGCCAGCAGTGAAACCCCAGGGCCCAAAAACATTCAGTACTTC. Protein: CASSETPGPKNIQYF.

The V gene is TRBV28, the J gene TRBJ2-7, with D unresolved. Per germline, CDR1 MDHEN and CDR2 SYDVKM. The CDR3 contains 12 residues. Trimming removed 1 base at V and 1 base at J, with 2 bases between. This CDR3 reads CASSLFSYEQYF. The CDR3 bases are TGTGCCAGCAGTTTATTTTCCTACGAGCAGTACTTC.

This chain joins TRBV7-9 and TRBJ2-3, with no clear D. Per germline, CDR1 SEHNR and CDR2 FQNEAQ (reference sequence). The CDR3 is 16 residues long. V lost 1 base and J lost 4, with 15 bases in between. Here the CDR3 reads CASSLEAPSPPDTQYF. Written as DNA, the CDR3 is TGTGCCAGCAGCTTAGAAGCTCCATCGCCCCCAGATACGCAGTATTTT.

As DNA, the CDR3 is TGTGCCAGCAGTTACTCAGAGGGGGCGGGTGGCTACACCTTC. This sequence encodes CASSYSEGAGGYTF. V is TRBV6-6 and J is TRBJ1-2; TRBD1 aligns across 7 bases. The junction had 5 bases not matched to a gene; V was cut back by 0 bases and J by 7 bases. The CDR3 has 14 residues. Germline CDR1 MNHNY, CDR2 SVGAGI (reference sequence).

The rearrangement links TRBV10-3 to TRBJ2-2; no clear D gene. Deletions cut 11 bases from V and 5 bases from J, with 15 bases between. The CDR3 totals 13 residues. Per the germline V gene, CDR1 is ENHRY and CDR2 is SYGVKD. The CDR3 loop reads CAVSEDWTGELFF. Here the CDR3 DNA reads TGTGCCGTGAGTGAGGATTGGACCGGGGAGCTGTTTTTT.

The chain uses TRBV4-1 and TRBJ2-7, with TRBD1 matching over 8 bases. The CDR3 runs to 16 residues. The junction had 9 bases not matched to a gene; V was cut back by 2 bases and J by 3 bases. The germline V gene encodes CDR1 MGHRA and CDR2 YSYEKL. The CDR3 spells CASSQQRTGKGYEQYF. The CDR3 DNA sequence: TGCGCCAGCAGCCAACAACGGACAGGGAAGGGCTACGAGCAGTACTTC.

CDR3 bases: TGTGCCAGCAGTTTAGGGGCCTACAATGAGCAGTTCTTC. Translation gives CASSLGAYNEQFF. J is TRBJ2-1 and V is TRBV28; D remains unclear. Between the trimmed V and J ends, which lost 2 bases and 2 bases, there was a span of 4 bases. Per germline, CDR1 MDHEN and CDR2 SYDVKM. The CDR3 covers 13 residues.

CDR3 loop: CASSRDSSYNSPLHF. The CDR3 bases are TGTGCCAGTAGTAGAGACAGCTCCTATAATTCACCCCTCCACTTT. The V gene is TRBV19, the J gene TRBJ1-6; TRBD1 might be the D (5 bases). CDR1 is LNHDA and CDR2 is SQIVND in the germline V gene (reference sequence). V dropped 4 bases and J dropped 0 bases, with 7 bases sitting between them. This CDR3 has 15 residues.

This clone was seen a handful of times. This rearrangement joins TRBV13 to TRBJ2-1; no firm D call. Trimming removed 1 base at V and 3 bases at J, with 10 bases between. CDR1 and CDR2 from the germline V gene are PRHDT and FYEKMQ (reference sequence). The CDR3 is 15 amino acids. The CDR3 region has the DNA TGTGCCAGCAGCTTAGAACAGAGACTCTACAATGAGCAGTTCTTC. Protein: CASSLEQRLYNEQFF.